This T cell receptor (beta chain) was found in a study of shared clonotypes between healthy human individuals. The CDR3 totals 17 residues. Germline V CDR1 and CDR2: SGHTA, FQGNSA. The germline V and J ends were trimmed by 2 bases and 5 bases, with 21 bases remaining between them. Study observations and caveats: Naive CD4 clonotypes overlapped across a few donors at approximately 5.5%.

Profiling relied on immunoSEQ multiplex PCR, and the TCRdb table lists in-frame clones only, not all of them. The sample lists some 2.1 million clones; 85% to 95% were seen once. CD8 cells classed as naive were CD45RO-negative and positively selected for CCR7, excluding terminally differentiated effector memory CD45RA+ cells. Of note for this clone: Its target is not known.

This TCR derives from a man aged 18 to 29 in good health. The chain links TRBV7-2 to TRBJ1-2; D is perhaps TRBD1 (6 bases). The sequencing sample was made of naive CD8+ T cells sorted from blood. Here the CDR3 reads CASSLNSLTGHWYGYTF. The CDR3 nucleotides are TGTGCCAGCAGCTTAAATAGCCTAACAGGGCACTGGTATGGCTACACCTTC.